Included here is one T cell receptor (beta chain) sequence, with context. This clone was found a few times. Its cognate antigen has yet to be identified. Qualities for individual bases were not recorded, and no much larger clone is one base off. The sample is drawn from a study of pediatric ulcerative colitis (dated by TCRdb to about 2019). A note on the overall study: Of the ulcerative colitis patients, several had pancolitis and two had left-sided colitis, and histology in every patient was consistent with ulcerative colitis. About nine newly diagnosed, treatment-naive pediatric ulcerative colitis patients and a few non-IBD control children each provided paired blood and rectal samples. Using the Pediatric Ulcerative Colitis Activity Index, two patients were classed as having mild disease, several as having moderate disease and three as having acute severe colitis.

Rearranged CDR3 beta regions were amplified from genomic DNA with multiplex V and J primers using the immunoSEQ TRB Survey service. To keep sequencing depth the same across samples, survey-level depth of up to 500,000 reads per sample was applied. Libraries were purified, pooled and sequenced on Illumina technology. The study's processing was this. immunoSEQ online tools were used for productive clonality, sample overlap, pairwise scatters, CDR3 beta length, V/D/J gene usage and productiveness. Alongside Shannon and Simpson indices, calculated diversity was computed as the number of unique rearrangements divided by total templates, multiplied by 100. Principal component analysis used the R prcomp function and ggbiplot package on Z-score normalized data. Morisita's index was used to measure clonal overlap between blood and rectum within each subject. The source is immuneACCESS, and TCRdb retained only in-frame sequences with V and J called. Part of the clones is not carried over; for the studies checked, unresolved V genes explain less than half of this, and the remainder is unexplained. V and J calls and clone size are copied from that table; D and trimming were computed from the DNA. The sample table contains 45,000 to 55,000 clones; only one count was recorded for 60% to 85% of them. The ten top clones hold less than 4.5% of the sample.

What the authors observed across the whole study: A couple of rectal CDR3 clonotypes were present in all ulcerative colitis patients and in none of the controls. Controls, mild-moderate and acute severe colitis patients were separated by rectal repertoire features, and reduced rectal diversity due to clonal expansions was observed in acute severe colitis. Significantly higher autologous blood-rectal clonal overlap was found in ulcerative colitis patients than in controls, which suggested increased T cell trafficking to inflamed tissue. Because repertoires were derived from total lymphocyte DNA, patterns in rare subsets such as regulatory T cells may not have been reflected. T cells from blood may have been included in the rectal pinch biopsies, particularly in patients with overt colitis. The healthy control group was small, with only a few individuals. A couple of patients' blood samples yielded substantially fewer templates for technical reasons and were excluded from blood-rectal overlap analysis.

Cut back by 5 bases and 9 bases, the V and J ends lie 8 bases apart. The CDR3 contains 11 residues, cysteine and phenylalanine counted. Only CDR3 DNA remains: 33 bases, in frame from the first base. Sequences SNHLY (CDR1) and FYNNEI (CDR2) are obtained from the germline V gene. During colonoscopy, one to two rectal pinch biopsies were obtained for research purposes. Before the diagnostic colonoscopy, none of the ulcerative colitis patients had been given immunosuppressive medication. Rectal biopsies were digested with proteinase K before DNA isolation. The Wizard kit (Promega) was used to extract genomic DNA from the blood and intestinal samples.

Sequencing was done on a sample of gut tissue. The source is a girl aged 5 to 17 with moderate ulcerative colitis. The chain is assembled from TRBV2 and TRBJ1-5; the D region possibly corresponds to TRBD1 (5 bases align). The CDR3 has the sequence CASSFGGPQHF. The DNA reads TGTGCCAGCAGTTTTGGGGGGCCCCAGCATTTT. Full variable domain (CDR3 extended with the reference TRBV2 and TRBJ1-5 proteins): EPEVTQTPSHQVTQMGQEVILRCVPISNHLYFYWYRQILGQKVEFLVSFYNNEISEKSEIFDDQFSVERPDGSNFTLKIRSTKLEDSAMYFCASSFGGPQHFGDGTRLSIL.